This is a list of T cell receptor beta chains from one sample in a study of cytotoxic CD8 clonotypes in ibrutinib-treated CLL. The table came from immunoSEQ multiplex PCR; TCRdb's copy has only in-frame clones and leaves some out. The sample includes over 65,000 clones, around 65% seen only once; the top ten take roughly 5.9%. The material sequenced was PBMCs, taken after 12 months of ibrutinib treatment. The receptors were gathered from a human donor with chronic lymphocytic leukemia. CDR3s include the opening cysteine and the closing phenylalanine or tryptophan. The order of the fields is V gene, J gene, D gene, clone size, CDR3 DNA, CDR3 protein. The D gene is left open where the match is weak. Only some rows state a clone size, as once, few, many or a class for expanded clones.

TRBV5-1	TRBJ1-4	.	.	TGCGCCAGCAGCTTGACCCAGGGAGTTGGGACTAATGAAAAACTGTTTTTT	CASSLTQGVGTNEKLFF
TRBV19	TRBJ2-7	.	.	TGTGCCAGTACCCCGCGTCCGGGGACAATGTACGAGCAGTACTTC	CASTPRPGTMYEQYF
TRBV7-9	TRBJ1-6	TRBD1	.	TGTGCCAGCAGCCCACCGGGACAGGGCTCGTCACCCCTCCACTTT	CASSPPGQGSSPLHF
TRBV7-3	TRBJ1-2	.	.	TGTGCCAGCAGCCGAACACCCCATTCAACAGGGCTGGAGGGCTACACCTTC	CASSRTPHSTGLEGYTF
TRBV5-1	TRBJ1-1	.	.	TGCGCCAGCAGCTTGACCCTCAACACTGAAGCTTTCTTT	CASSLTLNTEAFF
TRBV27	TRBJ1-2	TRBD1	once	TGTGCCAGCAGCCCACAGGGGTATGGCTACACCTTC	CASSPQGYGYTF
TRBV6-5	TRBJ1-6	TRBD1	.	TGTGCCAGCAGTCGACAGGGCCCATATAATTCACCCCTCCACTTT	CASSRQGPYNSPLHF
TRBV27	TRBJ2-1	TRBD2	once	TGTGCCAGCAGTTTATATATGCGGGGGGCTTACAATGAGCAGTTCTTC	CASSLYMRGAYNEQFF
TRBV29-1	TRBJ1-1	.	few	TGCAGCGTTGAAGCAGGGGTTGACACTGAAGCTTTCTTT	CSVEAGVDTEAFF
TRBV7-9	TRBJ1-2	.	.	TGTGCCAGCAGCTTAGTGCCCCAGGGTGTGGCCGGTGGCTACACCTTC	CASSLVPQGVAGGYTF
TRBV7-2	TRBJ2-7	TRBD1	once	TGTGCCAGCAGCTTAGACAGGGGGGTCCGCGAGCAGTACTTC	CASSLDRGVREQYF
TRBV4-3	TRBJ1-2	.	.	TGCGCCAGCAGCCAAGATGGAGACGGATACTATGGCTACACCTTC	CASSQDGDGYYGYTF
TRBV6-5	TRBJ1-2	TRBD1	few	TGTGCCAGCAGTTACTCCGACAGGGACTATGGCTACACCTTC	CASSYSDRDYGYTF
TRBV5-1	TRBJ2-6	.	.	TGCGCCAGCAGCTTGGAGGGGACACCTATAAGGGACTCTGGGGCCAACGTCCTGACTTTC	CASSLEGTPIRDSGANVLTF
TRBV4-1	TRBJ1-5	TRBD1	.	TGCGCCAGCAGCCATCCAGGGGGAGCTAGCAATCAGCCCCAGCATTTT	CASSHPGGASNQPQHF
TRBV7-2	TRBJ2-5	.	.	TGTGCCAGCAGCAGCCGGTGGGCGGAGACCCAGTACTTC	CASSSRWAETQYF
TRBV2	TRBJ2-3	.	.	TGTGCCAGCAACAACAGGGCAGGGGATACGCAGTATTTT	CASNNRAGDTQYF
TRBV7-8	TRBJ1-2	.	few	TGTGCCAGCAGCTTAGCGCGACGGTCTAACTATGGCTACACCTTC	CASSLARRSNYGYTF
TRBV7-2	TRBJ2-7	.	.	TGTGCCAGCAGCTTAACGGCTCTCAACGAGCAGTACTTC	CASSLTALNEQYF
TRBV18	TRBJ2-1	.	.	TGTGCCAGCTCACCAGGGCCTCCATCCTGGTTCTTC	CASSPGPPSWFF
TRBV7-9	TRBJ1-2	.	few	TGTGCCAGCAGCCTAGATCCGTATGGCTACACCTTC	CASSLDPYGYTF
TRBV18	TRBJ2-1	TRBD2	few	TGTGCCAGCTCACCGGGGGGGAGCTCCTACAATGAGCAGTTCTTC	CASSPGGSSYNEQFF
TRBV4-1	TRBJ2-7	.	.	TGCGCCAGCAGCCAAGAGGCGGGGGCCAAATTTTTCTACGAGCAGTACTTC	CASSQEAGAKFFYEQYF
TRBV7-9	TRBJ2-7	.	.	TGTGCCAGCAGCGAGAGACGGGCGGCCGAGCAGTACTTC	CASSERRAAEQYF
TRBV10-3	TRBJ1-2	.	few	TGTGCCATCAGCGGGGGGATAAGACAGGAAACCTATGGCTACACCTTC	CAISGGIRQETYGYTF
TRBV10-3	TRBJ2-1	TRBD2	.	TGTGCCATCAGTGCGGGACTAGCGGGGGGCCCGGGGGTGAGTAATGAGCAGTTCTTC	CAISAGLAGGPGVSNEQFF
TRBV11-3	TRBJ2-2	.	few	TGTGCCAGCAGCTCAAGACACGGGGAGCTGTTTTTT	CASSSRHGELFF
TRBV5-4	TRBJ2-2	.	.	TGTGCCAGCAGCCACAAGACGGGTGGGGACACCGGGGAGCTGTTTTTT	CASSHKTGGDTGELFF
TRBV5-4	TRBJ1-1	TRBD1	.	TGTGCCAGCAGCGGGACAGGGGCGATTACCCCGACTGAAGCTTTCTTT	CASSGTGAITPTEAFF
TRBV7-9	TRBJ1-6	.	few	TGTGCCAGCAGCTTTAGGGAAAATGGTTCACCCCTCCACTTT	CASSFRENGSPLHF
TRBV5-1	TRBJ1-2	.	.	TGCGCCAGCAGCTTGGAGGACTATGGCTACACCTTC	CASSLEDYGYTF
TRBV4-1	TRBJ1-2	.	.	TGCGCCAGCCAGGGTTTCGGGGGATTGGGGGGCTACACCTTC	CASQGFGGLGGYTF
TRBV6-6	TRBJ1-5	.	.	TGTGCCAGCAGCCCGGGCACAAATCAGCCCCAGCATTTT	CASSPGTNQPQHF
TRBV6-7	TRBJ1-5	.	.	TGTGCCAGCAGCAGCCACGGACAGAAGAATCAGCCCCAGCATTTT	CASSSHGQKNQPQHF
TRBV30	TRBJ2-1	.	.	TGTGCCTGGGGGGACCCTAGGCTCGATGAGCAGTTCTTC	CAWGDPRLDEQFF
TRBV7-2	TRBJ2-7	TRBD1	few	TGTGCCAGCAGCCTAACCGGGACAGGGCTCTACGAGCAGTACTTC	CASSLTGTGLYEQYF
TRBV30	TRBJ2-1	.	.	TGTGCCTGGAGTGTACATTTGTACAATGAGCAGTTCTTC	CAWSVHLYNEQFF
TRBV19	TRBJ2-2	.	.	TGTGCCAGTAGCCGAGGGGTCCCCGGGGAGCTGTTTTTT	CASSRGVPGELFF
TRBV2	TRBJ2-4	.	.	TGTGCCAGCAGCGAGCTTCCGGGAGACATTCAGTACTTC	CASSELPGDIQYF
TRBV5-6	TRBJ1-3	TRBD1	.	TGTGCCAGCAGCCCCGGGACAGGCCTCTCTGGAAACACCATATATTTT	CASSPGTGLSGNTIYF
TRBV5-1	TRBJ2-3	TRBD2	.	TGCGCCAGCAGCTTGCGTGTGGCGGGGGGGCTTGTGGGCACAGATACGCAGTATTTT	CASSLRVAGGLVGTDTQYF
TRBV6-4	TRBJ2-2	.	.	TGTGCCAGCAGTGGGGCGAGGGGGGCCGGGGAGCTGTTTTTT	CASSGARGAGELFF
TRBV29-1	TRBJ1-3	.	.	TGCAGCGTTGAAGATTGGAAGGGCACAGGGACCGGAAACACCATATATTTT	CSVEDWKGTGTGNTIYF
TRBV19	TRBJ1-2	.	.	TGTGCCAGTAGTGGTGAGGGCTACACCTTC	CASSGEGYTF
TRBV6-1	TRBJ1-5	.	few	TGTGCCAGCAGTGAGACTCAGCCCCAGCATTTT	CASSETQPQHF
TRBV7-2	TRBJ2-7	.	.	TGTGCCAGCAGCTTCCCTACAAGCTCCTACGAGCAGTACTTC	CASSFPTSSYEQYF
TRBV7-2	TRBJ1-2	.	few	TGTGCCAGCAGCTCCCAGGGCAGTGGCTACACCTTC	CASSSQGSGYTF
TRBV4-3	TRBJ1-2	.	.	TGCGCCAGCAGCCAAGTTGTGACAACTAACTATGGCTACACCTTC	CASSQVVTTNYGYTF
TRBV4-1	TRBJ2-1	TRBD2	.	TGCGCCAGCAGCCAAGAGGGTAGCGGGGGACCCAGCTCCTACAATGAGCAGTTCTTC	CASSQEGSGGPSSYNEQFF
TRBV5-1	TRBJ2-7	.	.	TGCGCCAGCAGCCCCCTGGGCGGGATTCCCTACGAGCAGTACTTC	CASSPLGGIPYEQYF
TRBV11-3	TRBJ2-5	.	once	TGTGCCAGCAGCTTTGGGGGGATGGAGACCCAGTACTTC	CASSFGGMETQYF
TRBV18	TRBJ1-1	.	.	TGTGCCAGCTCACCCTCTGTTGGGCAGGGTAGGGACACTGAAGCTTTCTTT	CASSPSVGQGRDTEAFF
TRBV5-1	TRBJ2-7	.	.	TGCGCCAGCAGCTTGGCCGGGGGGCGCGGGAACGAGCAGTACTTC	CASSLAGGRGNEQYF
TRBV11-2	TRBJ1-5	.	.	TGTGCCAGCAGCTTGACAGAGAATCAGCCCCAGCATTTT	CASSLTENQPQHF
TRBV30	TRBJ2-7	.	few	TGTGCCTGGAGTGTACTTAGGGGGGCCGGCATCCGGTACTTC	CAWSVLRGAGIRYF
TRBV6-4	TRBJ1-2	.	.	TGTGCCAGCAGCGCCACTTTCCAGGGGTTGGAGGGCTACACCTTC	CASSATFQGLEGYTF
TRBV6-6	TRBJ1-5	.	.	TGTGCCAGCAGGGGCGGATCAAGCAATCAGCCCCAGCATTTT	CASRGGSSNQPQHF
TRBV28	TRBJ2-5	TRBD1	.	TGTGCCAGCAGTTACAACGACAAAACATCCGGGACAGCCAGACAAGAGACCCAGTACTTC	CASSYNDKTSGTARQETQYF
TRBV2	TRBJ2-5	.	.	TGTGCCAGCAGTGAAGCAAGAGGGGGGGGCGCCCAGTACTTC	CASSEARGGGAQYF
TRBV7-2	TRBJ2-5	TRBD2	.	TGTGCCAGCAGCTTATCGGGGGGCCAAGAGACCCAGTACTTC	CASSLSGGQETQYF